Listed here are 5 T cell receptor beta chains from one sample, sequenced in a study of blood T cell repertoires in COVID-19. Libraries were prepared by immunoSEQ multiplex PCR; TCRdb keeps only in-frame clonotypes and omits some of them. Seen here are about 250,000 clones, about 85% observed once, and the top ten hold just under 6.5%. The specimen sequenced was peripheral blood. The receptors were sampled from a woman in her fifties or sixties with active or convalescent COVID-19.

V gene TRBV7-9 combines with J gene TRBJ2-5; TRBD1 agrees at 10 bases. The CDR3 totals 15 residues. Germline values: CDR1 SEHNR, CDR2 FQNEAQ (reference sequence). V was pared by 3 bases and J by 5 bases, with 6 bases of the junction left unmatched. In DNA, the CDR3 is TGTGCCAGCAGCTTGGGGACAGGGGTTTGGGAGACCCAGTACTTC. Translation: CASSLGTGVWETQYF.

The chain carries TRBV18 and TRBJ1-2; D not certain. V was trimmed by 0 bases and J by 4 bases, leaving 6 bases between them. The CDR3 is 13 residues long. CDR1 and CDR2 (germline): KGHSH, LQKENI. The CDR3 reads CASSPPDSYGYTF. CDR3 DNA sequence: TGTGCCAGCTCACCACCGGACTCCTATGGCTACACCTTC.

CDR3 coding DNA: TGCGCCAGCAGCCAAGTATTTGCTAGCGGGGGGACCCAAGAGACCCAGTACTTC. It codes for CASSQVFASGGTQETQYF. The rearrangement links TRBV4-1 to TRBJ2-5; TRBD2 matches at 11 bases. The CDR3 is 18 amino acids. Trimming took 1 base from V and 1 from J; bases not matched to a gene: 8. Germline V gene data show CDR1 as MGHRA and CDR2 as YSYEKL.

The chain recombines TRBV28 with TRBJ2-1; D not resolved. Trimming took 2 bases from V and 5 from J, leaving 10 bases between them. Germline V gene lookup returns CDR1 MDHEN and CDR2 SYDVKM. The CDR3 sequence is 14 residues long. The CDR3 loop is CASSLVSIDNEQFF. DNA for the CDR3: TGTGCCAGCAGTTTAGTAAGTATAGACAATGAGCAGTTCTTC.

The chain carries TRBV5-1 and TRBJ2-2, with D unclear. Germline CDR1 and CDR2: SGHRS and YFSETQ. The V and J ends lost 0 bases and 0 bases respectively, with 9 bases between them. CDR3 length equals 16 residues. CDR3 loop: CASSLASQANTGELFF. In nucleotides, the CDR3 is TGCGCCAGCAGCTTGGCCTCGCAGGCGAACACCGGGGAGCTGTTTTTT.